Listed below are T cell receptor beta chains from one sample, sequenced in a study of shared clonotypes between healthy human individuals. Profiled with immunoSEQ multiplex PCR; TCRdb holds only in-frame clones, not every one. The sample holds millions of clones, about 92% seen once. The source material was naive CD8+ T cells from PBMCs. These receptors were taken from a young man in good health. Some clones in this sample may be carry-over from other donors' samples. The CDR3 runs from the conserved cysteine through the conserved F or W. Each record gives: D gene, clone size, V gene, J gene, CDR3 DNA, CDR3 protein. The D gene is left open where the match is weak. Not all rows give a size; the values are once, few, many and, for expanded clones, a class.

-,-,TRBV7-2,TRBJ2-1,TGTGCCAGCAGGCTCCCTTGGGGTGAGCAGTTCTTC,CASRLPWGEQFF
-,-,TRBV7-9,TRBJ2-7,TGTGCCAGCAGCGAAGGGGGGAACACCTACGAGCAGTACTTC,CASSEGGNTYEQYF
-,once,TRBV28,TRBJ1-2,TGTGCCAGCAGTTTAATCAACTATGGCTACACCTTC,CASSLINYGYTF
-,-,TRBV6-5,TRBJ1-5,TGTGCCAGCAGTTACATGCAGGGCAATCAGCCCCAGCATTTT,CASSYMQGNQPQHF
-,-,TRBV4-3,TRBJ2-7,TGCGCCAGCAGCCAAGTCGCAGGGACCTCCTACGAGCAGTACTTC,CASSQVAGTSYEQYF
-,-,TRBV7-6,TRBJ2-1,TGTGCCAGCAGCTTACGTGGAGTCGAGCAGTTCTTC,CASSLRGVEQFF
-,-,TRBV23-1,TRBJ2-2,TGCGCCAGCATAAAGCACAGGGCCGGCACCGGGGAGCTGTTTTTT,CASIKHRAGTGELFF
TRBD1,-,TRBV4-2,TRBJ2-2,TGTGCCAGCAGCCAAGACAGGGACAGGGTCACCGGGGAGCTGTTTTTT,CASSQDRDRVTGELFF
-,-,TRBV6-1,TRBJ2-7,TGTGCCAGCAGTGAAGAGGACGGATACGAGCAGTACTTC,CASSEEDGYEQYF
TRBD1,-,TRBV7-8,TRBJ2-3,TGTGCCAGCAGCTTAGCTGTGAGGACAGGGGGCCATTTCACAGATACGCAGTATTTT,CASSLAVRTGGHFTDTQYF
TRBD2,-,TRBV5-4,TRBJ2-7,TGTGCCAGCAGCTTGGGGCATAGCGGGAGAGGCTACGAGCAGTACTTC,CASSLGHSGRGYEQYF
-,once,TRBV5-8,TRBJ2-3,TGTGCCAGCAGCTTTACCACAGATACGCAGTATTTT,CASSFTTDTQYF
-,-,TRBV11-2,TRBJ1-5,TGTGCCAGCAGCTTAGCAGGGGACGTGAATCAGCCCCAGCATTTT,CASSLAGDVNQPQHF
-,-,TRBV7-9,TRBJ2-2,TGTGCCAGCAGCGCCGGGATCGGGGAGCTGTTTTTT,CASSAGIGELFF
TRBD1,-,TRBV9,TRBJ2-1,TGTGCCAGCAGCTTTGGACAGGGGATGGGTGAGCAGTTCTTC,CASSFGQGMGEQFF
-,-,TRBV4-1,TRBJ2-3,TGCGCCAGCAGCCAGGTCCCGGGCACAGATACGCAGTATTTT,CASSQVPGTDTQYF
TRBD1,-,TRBV11-2,TRBJ2-7,TGTGCCAGCAGCGTGCCTGGGACAGTCTACGAGCAGTACTTC,CASSVPGTVYEQYF
TRBD1,-,TRBV5-6,TRBJ2-5,TGTGCCAGCAGCGCGGGACAGGGGATGGGGGAGACCCAGTACTTC,CASSAGQGMGETQYF
-,-,TRBV6-5,TRBJ1-4,TGTGCCAGCATCGACCCTGCAACTAATGAAAAACTGTTTTTT,CASIDPATNEKLFF
-,-,TRBV7-9,TRBJ2-7,TGTGCCAGCAGCCCGGGACACTTCTACGAGCAGTACTTC,CASSPGHFYEQYF
-,-,TRBV28,TRBJ1-1,TGTGCCAGCACTCCTAGGTCGTTTCTGAACACTGAAGCTTTCTTT,CASTPRSFLNTEAFF
-,-,TRBV4-1,TRBJ2-3,TGCGCCAGCAGCCAAGATGGGCTAAGGGCAGATACGCAGTATTTT,CASSQDGLRADTQYF
-,-,TRBV9,TRBJ2-2,TGTGCCAGCAGCGTTTTTTCAGCCGCGAACACCGGGGAGCTGTTTTTT,CASSVFSAANTGELFF
TRBD2,-,TRBV5-6,TRBJ2-7,TGTGCCAGCAGCCTGGGACTAGCGGGTTGGGGAAAGTATTCCGAGCAGTACTTC,CASSLGLAGWGKYSEQYF
-,-,TRBV27,TRBJ2-7,TGTGCCAGCAGTTACGCCATAGTAGGCAGCCCCTACGAGCAGTACTTC,CASSYAIVGSPYEQYF
TRBD2,-,TRBV30,TRBJ2-5,TGTGCCTGGAGCCCGGGACTAGCGGGCCAAGAGACCCAGTACTTC,CAWSPGLAGQETQYF
TRBD1,-,TRBV6-1,TRBJ2-7,TGTGCCAGCAGTGTGGACAGGAAGACCTACGAGCAGTACTTC,CASSVDRKTYEQYF
-,once,TRBV4-3,TRBJ2-7,TGCGCCAGCAGCCAAGATCGTAGCGGTAGCTACGAGCAGTACTTC,CASSQDRSGSYEQYF
-,-,TRBV4-1,TRBJ2-7,TGCGCCAGCAGCCTTTCGGACAGGTCGGGGGACGAGCAGTACTTC,CASSLSDRSGDEQYF
TRBD1,-,TRBV7-6,TRBJ2-2,TGTGCCAGCAGCTTATTAGGGGGCTTGGCCGGGGAGCTGTTTTTT,CASSLLGGLAGELFF
TRBD1,-,TRBV5-1,TRBJ2-7,TGCGCCAGCAGCGCCACAGGGGGCAAATCCTACGAGCAGTACTTC,CASSATGGKSYEQYF
-,once,TRBV11-2,TRBJ1-2,TGTGCCAGCAGCCATCTGTCGCAGGTCCCTAACTATGGCTACACCTTC,CASSHLSQVPNYGYTF
-,-,TRBV7-9,TRBJ2-7,TGTGCCAGCAGCCAGGGCGGCAGCTACGAGCAGTACTTC,CASSQGGSYEQYF
-,-,TRBV5-1,TRBJ1-3,TGCGCCAGCAGCTTGAGTGGGCGAACCTCTGGAAACACCATATATTTT,CASSLSGRTSGNTIYF
-,-,TRBV5-1,TRBJ2-5,TGCGCCAGCAGACCCTATAGTCTTGGGCCGGTGGAAGAGACCCAGTACTTC,CASRPYSLGPVEETQYF
-,once,TRBV27,TRBJ2-2,TGTGCCAGCAGTCACCTCCGACTCGAAGGCACCGGGGAGCTGTTTTTT,CASSHLRLEGTGELFF
TRBD1,-,TRBV9,TRBJ1-5,TGTGCCAGCAGCCCGACAGGGTTTTCAAATCAGCCCCAGCATTTT,CASSPTGFSNQPQHF